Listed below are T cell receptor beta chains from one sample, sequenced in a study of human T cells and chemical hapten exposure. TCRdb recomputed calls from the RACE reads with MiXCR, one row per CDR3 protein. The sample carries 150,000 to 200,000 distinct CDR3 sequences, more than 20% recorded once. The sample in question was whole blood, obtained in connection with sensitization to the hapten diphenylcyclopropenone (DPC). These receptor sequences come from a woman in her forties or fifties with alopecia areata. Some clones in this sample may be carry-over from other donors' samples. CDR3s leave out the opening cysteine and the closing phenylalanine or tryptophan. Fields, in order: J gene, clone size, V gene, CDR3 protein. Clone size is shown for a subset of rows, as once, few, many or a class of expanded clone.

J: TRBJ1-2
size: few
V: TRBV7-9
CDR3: ASRTTGLNYGYT

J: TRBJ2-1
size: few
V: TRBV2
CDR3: ASRRPDRANNEQF

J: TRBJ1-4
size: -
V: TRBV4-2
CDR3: ASSQSRQVLGGEKLF

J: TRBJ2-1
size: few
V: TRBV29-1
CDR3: SVGLLYNEQF

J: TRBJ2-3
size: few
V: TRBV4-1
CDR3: ASSQVNLVITDTQY

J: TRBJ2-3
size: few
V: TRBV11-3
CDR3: ASSARVTGTDTQY

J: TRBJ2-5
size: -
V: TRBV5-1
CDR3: ASSLWTSGVEGETQY

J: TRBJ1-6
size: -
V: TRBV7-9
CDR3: ASSTTGVRSVSYNSPLH

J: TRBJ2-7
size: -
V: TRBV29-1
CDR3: SVGFIGAPGQAYEQY

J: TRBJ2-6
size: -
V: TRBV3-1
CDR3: ASSPFSGANVLT

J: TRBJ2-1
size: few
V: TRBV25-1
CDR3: ASSRWSGLAGESEQF

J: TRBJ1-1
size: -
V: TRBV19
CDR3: ASSSLMNTEAF

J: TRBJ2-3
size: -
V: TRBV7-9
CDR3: ASSPPGRESADTQY

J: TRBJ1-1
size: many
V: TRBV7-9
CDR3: ASSTNTEAF

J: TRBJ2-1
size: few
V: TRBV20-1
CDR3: SALPVLAGEQF

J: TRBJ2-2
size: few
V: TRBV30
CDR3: AWRGLAGSNTGELF

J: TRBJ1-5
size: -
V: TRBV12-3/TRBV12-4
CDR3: ASSIAPGPQH

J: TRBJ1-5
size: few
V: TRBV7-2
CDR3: ASSKMDRVGQPQH

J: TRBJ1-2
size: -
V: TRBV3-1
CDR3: ASSPGQGLNYGYT

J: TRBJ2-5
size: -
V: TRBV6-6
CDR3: ASSYIHETQY

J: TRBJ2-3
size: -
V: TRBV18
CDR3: ASSPLARSTDTQY

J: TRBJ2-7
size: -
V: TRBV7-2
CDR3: ASSSIYEQY

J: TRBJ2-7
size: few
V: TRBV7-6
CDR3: ASSLAQVGAEQY